A single sample gave rise to the 19 T cell receptor beta chains below, sequenced in a study of CD8 T cells in ankylosing spondylitis. MiXCR, applied by TCRdb to the 5' RACE reads, yields one record per CDR3 protein. The sample yields hundreds of thousands of distinct CDR3 sequences, under 12% seen once. The source material was blood, either unsorted or a sorted T cell fraction (not recorded which). These receptors were obtained from a male donor with ankylosing spondylitis or in good health (not recorded which).

The chain uses TRBV7-2 and TRBJ1-1; no clear D. The germline V and J ends were trimmed by 1 base and 0 bases, with 6 bases remaining between them. The CDR3 runs 14 residues. In germline, CDR1 is SGHTA, CDR2 FQGNSA. The CDR3 is CASSLGKVNTEAFF. CDR3 bases: TGTGCCAGCAGCTTAGGGAAAGTGAACACTGAAGCTTTCTTT.

At least ten counts were recorded for this clonotype. V gene TRBV15 combines with J gene TRBJ1-3, with a weak D call TRBD1 (5 bases). The length of the CDR3 is 16 residues. V gave up 0 bases and J gave up 1 base, with 10 bases separating them. From germline, CDR1 is LNHNV and CDR2 YYDKDF (reference sequence). The CDR3: CATSRERAGSGNTIYF. The CDR3, as DNA: TGTGCCACCAGCAGAGAACGGGCAGGGTCTGGAAACACCATATATTTT.

The sample holds a few counts of this clonotype. The rearrangement joins TRBV7-9 to TRBJ1-6; the D gene is possibly TRBD1 (5 bases). CDR3 length equals 16 residues. Germline V gene data show CDR1 as SEHNR and CDR2 as FQNEAQ (reference sequence). Trimming took off 5 bases at V and 10 bases at J, with 21 bases between the two ends. The CDR3 DNA reads TGTGCCAGCAGCAGGGCCGGGGGGACTCCCGACTCACCCCTCCACTTT. Its protein is CASSRAGGTPDSPLHF.

Ten or more counts support this clonotype. DNA for the CDR3: TGCAGTGCAGATCTAGCGGAGCAGTTCTTC. Translation gives CSADLAEQFF. The J gene is TRBJ2-1, the V gene TRBV20-1, with D possibly TRBD2 on 6 matching bases. Between the trimmed V and J ends, which lost 6 bases and 10 bases, there was a span of 10 bases. In germline, CDR1 is DFQATT, CDR2 SNEGSKA (reference sequence). CDR3 length equals 10 residues.

The rearrangement links TRBV7-3 to TRBJ2-2; unclear D gene. CDR1 is SGHTA and CDR2 is FQGTGA in the germline V gene. V was clipped by 5 bases and J by 6 bases, with 16 bases between them. The CDR3 runs 15 residues. The CDR3: CASSLEGKAAGELFF. The DNA for the CDR3 is TGTGCCAGCAGCCTCGAAGGGAAGGCGGCCGGGGAGCTGTTTTTT. The full variable domain, rest sourced from reference TRBV7-3 and TRBJ2-2, is GAGVSQTPSNKVTEKGKYVELRCDPISGHTALYWYRQSLGQGPEFLIYFQGTGAADDSGLPNDRFFAVRPEGSVSTLKIQRTERGDSAVYLCASSLEGKAAGELFFGEGSRLTVL.

This clonotype was observed at least ten times. The chain joins TRBV3-1 to TRBJ2-1; weak D call: TRBD1 (5 bases). The germline gives CDR1 LGHDT, CDR2 YNNKEL (reference sequence). This CDR3 contains 14 residues. Trimming removed 1 base from V and 5 bases from J, with 9 bases in between. For the CDR3, the DNA is TGTGCCAGCAGCCAAGGGCGACAGCACAATGAGCAGTTCTTC. It encodes CASSQGRQHNEQFF.

This clonotype has a single count. The rearrangement joins TRBV19 to TRBJ2-1, with a possible D match to TRBD2 (5 bases). CDR1 and CDR2 from the germline V gene are LNHDA and SQIVND (reference sequence). This CDR3 has 13 amino acids. V was shortened by 4 bases and J by 3 bases, with 7 bases between the two germline ends. The CDR3 loop reads CASSRAGYNEQFF. The CDR3 DNA is TGTGCCAGTAGTAGGGCGGGCTACAATGAGCAGTTCTTC.

This clonotype was observed a few times. The chain has TRBV20-1 and TRBJ2-4; the D gene is possibly TRBD2 (5 bases). This CDR3 has 11 residues. Trimming took off 8 bases at V and 8 bases at J, with 13 bases between the two ends. Germline CDR1 reads DFQATT; CDR2 reads SNEGSKA (reference sequence). CDR3 protein: CSFGGPDIQYF. The DNA for the CDR3 is TGCAGTTTTGGAGGCCCGGACATTCAGTACTTC.

Ten or more counts support this clonotype. The chain couples TRBV5-1 to TRBJ2-3; D might be TRBD2 (6 bases). Germline CDR1 reads SGHRS; CDR2 reads YFSETQ. The V gene lost 4 bases and the J gene lost 3 bases, with 18 bases spanning the gap. The CDR3 has 16 residues. The DNA for the CDR3 is TGCGCCAGCAGCCCTACGACTAATGGGGGGACAGATACGCAGTATTTT. It is translated as CASSPTTNGGTDTQYF.

The V and J genes are TRBV5-5 and TRBJ1-5; no firm D call. This CDR3 is built from 14 residues. The germline CDR1 and CDR2 sequences are SGHKS and YYEKEE (reference sequence). V was clipped by 0 bases and J by 6 bases, with 10 bases between them. The CDR3 DNA is TGTGCCAGCAGCTTGGGTCCGGGAGGTCAGCCCCAGCATTTT. It codes for CASSLGPGGQPQHF.

This clonotype was detected many times. CDR3 DNA: TGTGCCAGCAGTTTAGCCGGCCAAGATCTCGGTCAGCCCCAGCATTTT. Amino acids: CASSLAGQDLGQPQHF. This chain links TRBV12-3 or TRBV12-4 with TRBJ1-5, with D unclear. This CDR3 region has 16 residues. V dropped 0 bases and J dropped 6 bases, with 15 bases sitting between them.

This clonotype was seen a handful of times. The V call is TRBV12-3 or TRBV12-4, the J call TRBJ2-3; TRBD2 aligns across 10 bases. Unmatched junction bases numbered 4, after V lost 7 bases and J lost 6 bases. This CDR3 comprises 13 residues. The CDR3 DNA is TGTGCCAGCATCGCGACTAGCGGGGATACGCAGTATTTT. Translated, it gives CASIATSGDTQYF.

The V and J genes are TRBV7-2 and TRBJ2-7; no definite D call. V shed 0 bases and J shed 1 base, with 10 bases lying between them. Germline assignment: CDR1 SGHTA and CDR2 FQGNSA. This CDR3 has 15 residues. CDR3: CASSLAVGPSYEQYF. The DNA for the CDR3 is TGTGCCAGCAGCTTAGCGGTGGGTCCTTCCTACGAGCAGTACTTC.

The table lists this clonotype with many counts. CDR3 loop: CAWQSSGSYNEQFF. The CDR3 nucleotides are TGTGCCTGGCAATCCTCAGGGTCCTACAATGAGCAGTTCTTC. V gene TRBV30 combines with J gene TRBJ2-1, with a weak D call TRBD1 (5 bases). The ends were cut back, 5 bases at V and 1 base at J, with 12 bases in the middle. Germline-derived CDR1 and CDR2 are GTSNPN and SVGIG (reference sequence). The CDR3 loop spans 14 amino acids.

This clonotype showed up many times. The chain recombines TRBV20-1 with TRBJ2-7, with D unclear. The CDR3 length is 11 residues. Germline CDR1 is DFQATT and CDR2 is SNEGSKA (reference sequence). V lost 3 bases and J lost 5, with 8 bases in between. This CDR3 is CSARGIHEQYF. The DNA of the CDR3 is TGCAGTGCTAGGGGGATTCACGAGCAGTACTTC.

The table lists this clonotype with many counts. The chain combines TRBV9 with TRBJ1-1, with 7 bases matching TRBD1. There are 14 residues in the CDR3. Germline values: CDR1 SGDLS, CDR2 YYNGEE. With 0 bases clipped from V and 3 bases from J, the junction kept 2 bases outside the gene matches. The CDR3 coding sequence is TGTGCCAGCAGCGTAGAGGGGGCTTACACTGAAGCTTTCTTT. Residues: CASSVEGAYTEAFF.

This clonotype was picked up many times. The chain recombines TRBV4-1 with TRBJ2-5, with 8 bases that match TRBD1. Germline trimming cut 1 base from V and 5 bases from J; bases unmatched to any gene: 3. Germline loops: CDR1 MGHRA, CDR2 YSYEKL. This CDR3 is built from 14 residues. The CDR3, as DNA: TGCGCCAGCAGCCAAGGAGACAGGGGTGAGACCCAGTACTTC. Translated: CASSQGDRGETQYF.

CDR3 sequence reads: CASSPRDRETYNSPLHF. The DNA for the CDR3 is TGTGCCAGCAGTCCGAGGGACAGGGAAACCTATAATTCACCCCTCCACTTT. The chain couples TRBV28 to TRBJ1-6; TRBD1 matches at 9 bases. The trim removed 5 bases at V and 2 bases at J, leaving 7 bases unmatched. CDR3 length equals 17 residues. Per germline, CDR1 MDHEN and CDR2 SYDVKM.

This clonotype was seen only a few times. This sequence joins TRBV7-9 and TRBJ1-6; D call uncertain. V was cut by 1 base and J by 4 bases, with 5 bases left in between. The CDR3 consists of 14 residues. Germline values: CDR1 SEHNR, CDR2 FQNEAQ (reference sequence). CDR3: CASSLGTYNSPLHF. The CDR3, as DNA: TGTGCCAGCAGCTTAGGGACGTATAATTCACCCCTCCACTTT.